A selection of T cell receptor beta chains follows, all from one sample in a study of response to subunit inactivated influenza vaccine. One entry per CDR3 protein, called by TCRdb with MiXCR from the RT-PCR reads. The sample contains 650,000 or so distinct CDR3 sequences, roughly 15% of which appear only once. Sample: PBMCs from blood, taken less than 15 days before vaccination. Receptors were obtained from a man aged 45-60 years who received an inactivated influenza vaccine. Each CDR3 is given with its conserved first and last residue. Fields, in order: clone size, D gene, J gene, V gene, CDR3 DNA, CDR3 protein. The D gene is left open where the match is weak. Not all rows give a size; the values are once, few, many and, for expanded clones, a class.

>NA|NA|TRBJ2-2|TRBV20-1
TGCAGTGCGGGCGGGCAATCGAACACCGGGGAGCTGTTTTTT
CSAGGQSNTGELFF
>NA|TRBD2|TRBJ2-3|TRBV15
TGTGCCACCAGCAGAGATCTGGCTAGCGGGGGGACAGATACGCAGTATTTT
CATSRDLASGGTDTQYF
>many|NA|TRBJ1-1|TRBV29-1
TGCAGCGGGGGGGAGACGAACACTGAAGCTTTCTTT
CSGGETNTEAFF
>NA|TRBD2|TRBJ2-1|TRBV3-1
TGTGCCAGCAGCCCGCGGGGGACCAATGAGCAGTTCTTC
CASSPRGTNEQFF
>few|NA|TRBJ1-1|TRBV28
TGTGCCAGCAGTTACCCCCCTGGAGGTTTCGTCTCTGATTCGAACACTGAAGCTTTCTTT
CASSYPPGGFVSDSNTEAFF
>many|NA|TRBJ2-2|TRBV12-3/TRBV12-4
TGTGCCAGCATCACCGGGCTTAGCACCGGGGAGCTGTTTTTT
CASITGLSTGELFF
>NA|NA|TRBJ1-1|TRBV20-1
TGCAGTCGGATAGGGACCACTGAAGCTTTCTTT
CSRIGTTEAFF
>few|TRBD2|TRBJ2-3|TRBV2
TGTGCCACAAGGGATGGTGCGGGAGAGTGGGATACGCAGTATTTT
CATRDGAGEWDTQYF
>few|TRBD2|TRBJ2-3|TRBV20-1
TGCAGTGCTAGAGTAGGTCGGCGGGAGAAGGGAGATACGCAGTATTTT
CSARVGRREKGDTQYF
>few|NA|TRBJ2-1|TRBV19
TGTGCCAGTAGTACCAGTTCGAAGCAGTTCTTC
CASSTSSKQFF